Listed below are T cell receptor beta chains from one sample, sequenced in a study of OX40 agonist ivuxolimab in advanced cancers. This table comes from immunoSEQ multiplex PCR, and its TCRdb copy is limited to in-frame clones, with some not included. This sample has about 62,000 clones, with roughly 86% found just once. Sequencing was performed on CD4+ or CD8+ T cells sorted from blood, taken in a trial of the OX40 agonist ivuxolimab. These receptor sequences come from an adult with an advanced solid tumor such as melanoma, head and neck, liver or kidney cancer. The conserved cysteine and the conserved F or W are not part of the CDR3 here.

V: TRBV5-4
CDR3: ASSSPGQPGELF

V: TRBV7-2
CDR3: ASSPGQGRYGEAF

V: TRBV9
CDR3: ASSVGWASFGNEQF

V: TRBV6-6
CDR3: ASNPTGAISTDTQY

V: TRBV7-6
CDR3: ASSPRSTGFTGGTEAF

V: TRBV11-2
CDR3: ASSLAKQAPRGYT

V: TRBV2
CDR3: ASAGQGVTEAF

V: TRBV5-6
CDR3: ASSSRGQPQH

V: TRBV2
CDR3: ASSFRDRKRTDTQY

V: TRBV4-3
CDR3: ASSQEYFWRLKAKNIQY

V: TRBV6-1
CDR3: ASSPLNYEQY

V: TRBV5-1
CDR3: ASSLDGQGGNEKLF

V: TRBV12-5
CDR3: ASGPRVRRISYEQY

V: TRBV30
CDR3: AWNPTRSPGTQY

V: TRBV10-3
CDR3: AIRPGEVYGYT

V: TRBV6-1
CDR3: ASSGQGGYGYT

V: TRBV15
CDR3: ATSRDLRVGSNQPQH

V: TRBV7-3
CDR3: ASSLGLAGGNEQF

V: TRBV15
CDR3: ATSRAWRGPSTDTQY

V: TRBV5-4
CDR3: ASIPGLVSDTQY

V: TRBV5-1
CDR3: ASSPPPWQNTGELF

V: TRBV27
CDR3: ASSPGVAGGNEQF

V: TRBV6-5
CDR3: ASTVGGSSYGYT

V: TRBV28
CDR3: ASSPGGRWNIQY

V: TRBV27
CDR3: ASSSPRGESAF

V: TRBV9
CDR3: ASSVDVGSPRVTAGELF

V: TRBV5-1
CDR3: ASSPYSGGAYEQY

V: TRBV11-1
CDR3: ASSSLRGTPSYEQY

V: TRBV10-3
CDR3: AGPGSQGNQPQH